The 18 T cell receptor delta chains below were found in one sample sequenced in a study of delta chains in infants with herpesvirus infections. PBMC RNA was reverse transcribed using gamma-chain- and delta-chain-specific primers. TCRdb re-identified clones in the RT-PCR reads via CATT. The sample consists of some 1,600 delta-chain clones, 25% to 30% of them appearing once. This material consisted of peripheral blood, taken at time point 3 of longitudinal follow-up. All receptors come from a human donor who was a Ugandan infant, either HIV-exposed or HIV-unexposed (not recorded which).

This clone was seen only a few times. The J gene is TRDJ1, the V gene TRDV1, with 12 bases fitting TRDD3. Germline values: CDR1 TSWWSYY, CDR2 QGS. The V segment lost 4 bases and the J segment 3 bases; nucleotides outside the gene matches: 9. The CDR3 is 17 residues long. The CDR3 coding sequence is TGTGCTCTTGGGGGACATTCATACTGGGGGATACCCGATAAACTCATCTTT. Protein: CALGGHSYWGIPDKLIF.

This clone was seen only a few times. The chain uses TRDV1 and TRDJ1; TRDD3 aligns across 12 bases. Germline CDR1 reads TSWWSYY; CDR2 reads QGS. This CDR3 has 16 residues. After removal of 0 bases from V and 9 bases from J, the junction contained 8 bases not matched to a gene. The DNA for the CDR3 is TGTGCTCTTGGGGAACTCCGTACTGGGGGATACAGGGAACTCATCTTT. It encodes CALGELRTGGYRELIF.

The gene calls are TRDV1 and TRDJ1; 11 bases align to TRDD3. CDR1 and CDR2 from the germline V gene are TSWWSYY and QGS. The CDR3 is 26 residues long. J was trimmed by 0 bases and V by 0 bases; bases with no gene match: 30. The CDR3 DNA sequence: TGTGCTCTTGGGGAACTAGATCTCACCTTAGGACGTGGATGGGGGATACGATCACGGTACACCGATAAACTCATCTTT. Protein sequence: CALGELDLTLGRGWGIRSRYTDKLIF.

This clone was picked up a small number of times. The rearrangement links TRDV2 to TRDJ1; the match to TRDD3 covers 7 bases. The CDR3 sequence is 17 residues long. V trimming: 4 bases; J trimming: 0 bases; junction bases outside the gene matches: 13. Germline V gene sequence: CDR1 GEAIGNYY, CDR2 EKD. CDR3 sequence: CACDPRTGALYTDKLIF. In DNA, the CDR3 is TGTGCCTGTGATCCCCGTACTGGGGCCCTGTACACCGATAAACTCATCTTT.

This clone showed up just a few times. V is TRDV1 and J is TRDJ1; possibly TRDD2 for D (6 bases). Germline loops: CDR1 TSWWSYY, CDR2 QGS. This CDR3 spans 19 amino acids. Trimming took 1 base from V and 3 from J, leaving 24 bases between them. CDR3 sequence reads: CALGERGTPTGHGADKLIF. The CDR3 nucleotides read TGTGCTCTTGGGGAACGAGGCACTCCTACAGGACACGGGGCCGATAAACTCATCTTT.

This clone came up a few times. The chain links TRDV1 to TRDJ1, with D perhaps matching TRDD1, TRDD2 or TRDD3 (5 bases each). Germline lookup yields CDR1 TSWWSYY and CDR2 QGS. This CDR3 is built from 25 residues. V lost 2 bases and J lost 2, with 42 bases in between. The CDR3 here is CALGEFQPYRRRNSFTLLVTDKLIF. The CDR3 nucleotides are TGTGCTCTTGGGGAATTCCAACCCTACCGCCGCCGAAATTCCTTTACATTACTGGTTACCGATAAACTCATCTTT.

A few counts support this clone. This specimen includes other DNA sequences encoding the same CDR3. The chain couples TRDV2 to TRDJ3; 11 bases map to TRDD3. The trim removed 0 bases at V and 0 bases at J, leaving 6 bases unmatched. The germline V gene has CDR1 GEAIGNYY and CDR2 EKD. This CDR3 contains 20 residues. CDR3 DNA: TGTGCCTGTGACACCCCTACTGGGGGATATCACTCCTGGGACACCCGACAGATGTTTTTC. Translating it yields CACDTPTGGYHSWDTRQMFF.

This clone was observed a handful of times. This chain links TRDV1 with TRDJ1; D call uncertain. Germline V CDR1 and CDR2: TSWWSYY, QGS. V was pared by 4 bases and J by 0 bases, with 24 bases between. The CDR3 runs 19 residues. CDR3 region: CALGARYGADERDTDKLIF. CDR3 DNA: TGTGCTCTTGGGGCCCGCTACGGGGCCGACGAGAGGGACACCGATAAACTCATCTTT.

This clone came up a few times. The chain recombines TRDV2 with TRDJ2; weak D call: TRDD3 (6 bases). The CDR3 is 14 amino acids. Trimming left V 0 bases short and J 3 bases short, with 7 bases between. Germline V gene lookup returns CDR1 GEAIGNYY and CDR2 EKD. For the CDR3, the DNA is TGTGCCTGTGACACCTGGGGGCTGACAGCACAACTCTTCTTT. Its translation is CACDTWGLTAQLFF.

V is TRDV2 and J is TRDJ2; 8 nucleotides align to TRDD3. This CDR3 has 17 residues. V dropped 0 bases and J dropped 0; count of bases not matched to a gene: 5. Per the germline V gene, CDR1 is GEAIGNYY and CDR2 is EKD. The CDR3 DNA follows: TGTGCCTGTGACACCGTCGGGGGGGATACTTTGACAGCACAACTCTTCTTT. Its protein product is CACDTVGGDTLTAQLFF.

The sample holds a few counts of this clone. The V call is TRDV2, the J call TRDJ3; D is possibly TRDD3 (5 bases). Germline CDR1 reads GEAIGNYY; CDR2 reads EKD. V gave up 1 base and J gave up 0 bases, with 18 bases separating them. The CDR3 has 20 residues. The DNA of the CDR3 is TGTGCCTGTGACACTGTTGGGGCTCCCCGAAGCTCCTGGGACACCCGACAGATGTTTTTC. As protein: CACDTVGAPRSSWDTRQMFF.

In regard to this clone: A read error may explain this, as a much larger clone is one base away. The sample has other DNA sequences that encode this CDR3 too. The chain recombines TRDV1 with TRDJ1, with 10 nucleotides matching TRDD3. J gave up 6 bases and V 3 bases, and 10 bases lay outside the gene matches. The germline V gene encodes CDR1 TSWWSYY and CDR2 QGS. This CDR3 is 16 amino acids long. The CDR3: CALGDPGDTGQYKLIF. The CDR3 nucleotides are TGTGCTCTTGGGGACCCGGGGGATACGGGACAATATAAACTCATCTTT.

The V call is TRAV29/DV5, the J call TRDJ1; 11 positions match TRDD3. Trimming cost V 0 bases and J 0 bases; bases outside gene matches: 19. CDR1 and CDR2 from the germline V gene are NSMFDY and ISSIKDK. This CDR3 contains 21 residues. CDR3 region: CAASAPTPVLGDMGYTDKLIF. CDR3 coding DNA: TGTGCAGCAAGCGCGCCTACCCCCGTACTGGGGGATATGGGGTACACCGATAAACTCATCTTT. Full variable domain (remainder filled in from reference TRAV29/DV5 and TRDJ1): DQQVKQNSPSLSVQEGRISILNCDYTNSMFDYFLWYKKYPAEGPTFLISISSIKDKNEDGRFTVFLNKSAKHLSLHIVPSQPGDSAVYFCAASAPTPVLGDMGYTDKLIFGKGTRVTVEP.

There are a few counts of this clone. The chain employs TRDV1 and TRDJ1, with unresolved D. The CDR3 contains 15 residues. Per the germline V gene, CDR1 is TSWWSYY and CDR2 is QGS. With 1 base removed from V and 0 bases from J, the gap between germline ends came to 9 bases. CDR3 DNA: TGTGCTCTTGGGGAACGAAGATTGTACACCGATAAACTCATCTTT. Protein sequence: CALGERRLYTDKLIF.

Details on this clone: The sample carries other DNA sequences with the same CDR3. The chain links TRDV2 to TRDJ3; 7 nucleotides match TRDD3. Per germline, CDR1 GEAIGNYY and CDR2 EKD. The CDR3 loop spans 20 amino acids. V trimming: 1 base; J trimming: 0 bases; junction bases outside the gene matches: 11. CDR3 bases: TGTGCCTGTGACACGGTACTAGGGGATATGCTCTCCTGGGACACCCGACAGATGTTTTTC. Its translation is CACDTVLGDMLSWDTRQMFF.

This clone was counted only a few times. In the same sample, other DNA sequences code for this CDR3. The genes are TRDV2 and TRDJ1, with 13 bases aligning to TRDD3. The germline CDR1 and CDR2 sequences are GEAIGNYY and EKD. The CDR3 has 19 amino acids. V shed 0 bases, J shed 0 bases, and the junction held 9 bases outside the gene matches. CDR3 protein: CACDTVDWGIRGYTDKLIF. CDR3 in DNA: TGTGCCTGTGACACCGTAGACTGGGGGATACGTGGCTACACCGATAAACTCATCTTT.

By share, this clone counts as large. This sample includes further DNA sequences coding for the same CDR3. The chain couples TRDV1 to TRDJ1, with 12 bases lining up with TRDD3. Per the germline V gene, CDR1 is TSWWSYY and CDR2 is QGS. The CDR3 runs to 23 residues. V was pared by 3 bases and J by 7 bases, with 30 bases of the junction left unmatched. The CDR3, as DNA: TGTGCTCTTGGGGAGTCCCCTTTCCTACTAAGATTGTACTGGGGGATACATGTCAGTAAACTCATCTTT. Protein: CALGESPFLLRLYWGIHVSKLIF.

The chain carries TRDV1 and TRDJ1, with D perhaps matching TRDD2 (6 bases). Germline assignment: CDR1 TSWWSYY and CDR2 QGS. V lost 5 bases and J 0 bases, leaving 16 bases between the germline ends. The CDR3 sequence is 16 residues long. The CDR3 coding sequence is TGTGCTCTTGGGAACATTCCTAGGCTTTACACCGATAAACTCATCTTT. Translating gives CALGNIPRLYTDKLIF.